Below, one TCR beta chain is given with its context. Its antigen remains unidentified. There are no base qualities to consult, and no much larger clone falls within one base. This specimen comes from a study of T cells in Graves' hyperthyroidism and ophthalmopathy (dated by TCRdb to the late 2010s). At the level of the whole study: Peripheral blood samples were taken at the time of initial diagnosis, prior to any treatment. To identify distinguishing TCR V-J signatures, a discovery cohort of about 100 patients was used, comprising some 45 with Graves' ophthalmopathy and around 60 with stable Graves' hyperthyroidism. An independent validation cohort of some 18 hyperthyroidism patients and about 16 patients who later progressed to ophthalmopathy tested prospective prediction of ophthalmopathy. The 100 or so discovery patients were randomly split 7:3 into training and test sets. The study also compared thyroid tissue and blood T-cell repertoires from several Graves' hyperthyroidism patients. Following sampling, methimazole starting at 30 mg daily was given to hyperthyroidism patients, and high-dose intravenous methylprednisolone was given to ophthalmopathy patients. The paper describes TCR Vbeta CDR3 sequencing of 135 peripheral blood samples, made up of under 50 ophthalmopathy patients, more than 70 hyperthyroidism patients and around 17 progressor patients.

The germline V gene encodes CDR1 LGHDT and CDR2 YNNKEL (reference sequence). The CDR3 runs 14 amino acids, cysteine and phenylalanine included. The CDR3 DNA has 42 bases and is translated from base 1. The V end loses 0 bases and the J end loses 2 bases, and a stretch of 8 bases separates them. The TCR beta CDR3 regions were amplified from RNA transcripts. For the first round of RT-PCR on the TCR CDR3, the HTBI primer set was used together with the Qiagen OneStep RT-PCR kit. Libraries were constructed in a second round of multiplex PCR, after which size selection and purification were carried out. The libraries were sequenced on an Illumina HiSeq2000 using paired-end 100 bp reads. As for the authors' bioinformatics: Raw data were processed with SOAPnuke, discarding reads with adapters, uncalled bases, mean Phred below 15, or no exact constant-primer or identifier match. High-quality paired reads were merged with COPE v1.2.5, and unique nucleotide sequences were defined as clonotypes. MiTCR v1.1 was used to align clonotypes to the IMGT TRBV, TRBD and TRBJ reference segments. The analysis included only V-J combinations with a frequency above 0.0001, which together covered around 99% of the repertoires. The TCS score was defined as the ratio of F50 (clonal expansion) to E x V (chaos), calculated using BLOSUM62-based TCRdist between CDR3 peptides within each V-J. Welch's t-statistics and random forest reduced around 520 V-J features to 13, which were used in a naive Bayes classifier (R e1071). Starting from the raw public reads, TCRdb applied fastp trimming at Q25, assembled clones with MiXCR and retained in-frame beta chains. Every distinct CDR3 protein forms one entry, paired with its most common genes and DNA. Clone size and V and J calls follow TCRdb, not the original study. Within this sample are a few hundred thousand distinct CDR3 sequences, with approximately 14% of them counted one time only. Less than 9.5% of the sample goes to the ten largest clones.

The study at large found these results: Most expanded thyroid clonotypes (frequency above 0.001) were also found in blood, which suggests that blood repertoires may mirror thyroid immune responses. In validation, the model predicted progression to ophthalmopathy with around 71% sensitivity and around 72% specificity, a median of 6.5 months before onset. Sample size was not statistically predetermined, and investigators were not blinded to group allocation. In cross-validation, a model built on a 13 V-J signature told ophthalmopathy apart from stable hyperthyroidism with under 90% sensitivity and about 81% specificity, and in testing the same model reached 80%/75%.

Stable Graves' hyperthyroidism was defined as no progression to ophthalmopathy during 18 months of follow-up. Hyperthyroidism patients were newly diagnosed, had a disease duration of under 2 months, and were aged 18 to 65 years. Exclusion was applied to patients with uncontrolled infections, other autoimmune diseases, pregnancy or lactation. Diagnoses were based on clinical symptoms, serum thyroxine and TRAb, thyroid ultrasound and orbital computed tomography. PBMCs were separated from under 12 ml of fresh peripheral blood using Ficoll-Paque density gradient centrifugation. Total RNA was extracted with Trizol reagent, and quality was checked on an Agilent 2100 Bioanalyzer.

The source is a woman aged 25 to 39 with Graves' hyperthyroidism. This receptor chain uses TRBV3-1 and TRBJ2-7; no D gene can be assigned with confidence. The sequencing sample was made of blood. The DNA reads as follows: TGTGCCAGCAGCCAAGATGCGGCAACCTACGAGCAGTACTTC. It codes for CASSQDAATYEQYF.